This T cell receptor (beta chain) appears in the sequencing data of a study of blood T cell repertoires in COVID-19. Assay used: immunoSEQ multiplex PCR; TCRdb lists only in-frame clones, some missing. The repertoire holds nearly 250,000 clones, with roughly 85% as singletons. Germline-derived CDR1 and CDR2 are KGHSH and LQKENI. The CDR3 totals 16 residues. Losses at the gene ends were 3 bases for V and 6 bases for J; bases not matched to a gene: 11. The TCR was taken from a woman in her forties or fifties with acute COVID-19. The V and J genes are TRBV18 and TRBJ2-1, with TRBD1 matching 7 bases. The sequenced material came from PBMCs or T cells enriched from blood (not recorded which). The CDR3 region is CASSPGQPSSSNEQFF. CDR3 DNA sequence: TGTGCCAGCTCACCGGGACAGCCCTCCTCTTCCAATGAGCAGTTCTTC.